This T cell receptor (beta chain) is from a study of shared T cell receptors in the human thymus. CDR3 length equals 18 residues. The germline V gene has CDR1 MGHRA and CDR2 YSYEKL. The V and J ends lost 3 bases and 8 bases, in that order; junction bases with no gene match: 15. The repertoire was sequenced with immunoSEQ multiplex PCR; TCRdb's copy has only in-frame clones and lacks some. This table holds approximately 68,000 clones, more than 90% found once. This chain uses TRBV4-1 with TRBJ1-6, with 8 bases identical to TRBD1. The TCR was taken from a human donor. Sample: thymocytes. The CDR3 reads CASSQMGCSGQVDSPLHF. Written as DNA, the CDR3 is TGCGCCAGCAGCCAGATGGGTTGTTCGGGACAGGTGGATTCACCCCTCCACTTT.